These T cell receptor beta chains were read from a single sample in a study of tumor-infiltrating lymphocytes in primary liver carcinoma. TCRdb re-derived calls from the multiplex PCR reads in MiXCR, one entry per CDR3 protein. The sample contains about 350,000 distinct CDR3 sequences, less than 70% of which appear only once. Sequencing used peripheral blood. These receptors all stem from a man aged 40-49 years with primary liver carcinoma and hepatitis B virus infection. Each CDR3 is given with its conserved first and last residue. The order of the fields is D gene, V gene, clone size, J gene, CDR3 length, CDR3 DNA, CDR3 protein. A D gene is named only where the DNA matches it firmly. Clone size is stated in some rows and not others, as once, few, many or a class when expanded.

D gene: -
V gene: TRBV5-5
clone size: -
J gene: TRBJ2-7
CDR3 length: 13
CDR3 DNA: TGTGCCAGCGGCTTTGGGGGGTACTACGAGCAGTACTTC
CDR3 protein: CASGFGGYYEQYF

D gene: -
V gene: TRBV11-2
clone size: -
J gene: TRBJ2-7
CDR3 length: 14
CDR3 DNA: TGTGCCAGCAGTTGCTTAGAGAGAACCTACGAGCAGTACTTC
CDR3 protein: CASSCLERTYEQYF

D gene: TRBD1
V gene: TRBV6-5
clone size: many
J gene: TRBJ2-7
CDR3 length: 14
CDR3 DNA: TGTGCCAGCAGTTACCGGGACAGAGAGTACGAGCAGTACTTC
CDR3 protein: CASSYRDREYEQYF

D gene: TRBD2
V gene: TRBV29-1
clone size: many
J gene: TRBJ2-3
CDR3 length: 13
CDR3 DNA: TGCAGCGTTGGACTAGCGGGGGAGAGTACGCAGTATTTT
CDR3 protein: CSVGLAGESTQYF

D gene: -
V gene: TRBV11-2
clone size: -
J gene: TRBJ2-2
CDR3 length: 15
CDR3 DNA: TGTGCCAACAGCTTAGGAACAGTGGGCATCGGGGAGCTGTTTTTT
CDR3 protein: CANSLGTVGIGELFF

D gene: -
V gene: TRBV28
clone size: -
J gene: TRBJ2-3
CDR3 length: 13
CDR3 DNA: TGTGCCAGCAGTTCCATGCCCCCAGATACGCAGTATTTT
CDR3 protein: CASSSMPPDTQYF

D gene: -
V gene: TRBV6-2/TRBV6-3
clone size: -
J gene: TRBJ1-2
CDR3 length: 15
CDR3 DNA: TGTGCCAGCAGTTACGGGGGCCCCCGGAACTATGGCTACACCTTC
CDR3 protein: CASSYGGPRNYGYTF

D gene: -
V gene: TRBV11-1
clone size: -
J gene: TRBJ2-7
CDR3 length: 14
CDR3 DNA: TGTGTCAGCAGCTCCGGATCCTCGTTTGGCGAGCAGTATTTC
CDR3 protein: CVSSSGSSFGEQYF

D gene: TRBD2
V gene: TRBV11-2
clone size: few
J gene: TRBJ2-3
CDR3 length: 16
CDR3 DNA: TGTGCCAGCAACTCGGGACTACCGGGAGGCACAGATACGCAGTATTTT
CDR3 protein: CASNSGLPGGTDTQYF

D gene: TRBD1
V gene: TRBV6-5
clone size: -
J gene: TRBJ2-7
CDR3 length: 16
CDR3 DNA: TGTGCCAACAGTTTCCTCAGGACAGGGGGGGTGTACGAGCAGTACTTC
CDR3 protein: CANSFLRTGGVYEQYF

D gene: -
V gene: TRBV5-1
clone size: few
J gene: TRBJ2-7
CDR3 length: 14
CDR3 DNA: TGCGCCAGCAGCTTGGATGGTGGTAGGATCGAGCAGTACTTC
CDR3 protein: CASSLDGGRIEQYF

D gene: TRBD1
V gene: TRBV11-2
clone size: -
J gene: TRBJ1-2
CDR3 length: 15
CDR3 DNA: TGTGCCAGCACCTCTACAGGGGAGGCTAGCTATGTCTACACATTC
CDR3 protein: CASTSTGEASYVYTF

D gene: TRBD1
V gene: TRBV28
clone size: few
J gene: TRBJ1-5
CDR3 length: 15
CDR3 DNA: TGTGCCAGCCAATTTCTCCAGGGGGCGAATCAGCCCCAGCATTTT
CDR3 protein: CASQFLQGANQPQHF

D gene: -
V gene: TRBV11-2
clone size: -
J gene: TRBJ2-3
CDR3 length: 13
CDR3 DNA: TGTGCCAGCAGGTTAGTTGACGGAGATACGGAGTATTTT
CDR3 protein: CASRLVDGDTEYF

D gene: -
V gene: TRBV11-2
clone size: many
J gene: TRBJ1-1
CDR3 length: 14
CDR3 DNA: TGTGCCAGCAGCTTAGCAGGGATTGACACTGAAGCTTTCTTT
CDR3 protein: CASSLAGIDTEAFF